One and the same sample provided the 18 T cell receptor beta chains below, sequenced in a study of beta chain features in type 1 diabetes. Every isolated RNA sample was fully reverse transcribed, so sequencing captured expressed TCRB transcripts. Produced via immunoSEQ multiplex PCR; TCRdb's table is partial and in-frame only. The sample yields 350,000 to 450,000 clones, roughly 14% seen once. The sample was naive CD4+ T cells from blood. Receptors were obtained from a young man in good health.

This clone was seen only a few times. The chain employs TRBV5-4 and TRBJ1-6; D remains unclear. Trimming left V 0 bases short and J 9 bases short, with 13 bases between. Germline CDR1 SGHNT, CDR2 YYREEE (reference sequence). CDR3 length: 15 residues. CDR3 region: CASSLGTTNRSPLHF. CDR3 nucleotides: TGTGCCAGCAGCTTGGGGACCACTAACCGTTCACCCCTCCACTTT.

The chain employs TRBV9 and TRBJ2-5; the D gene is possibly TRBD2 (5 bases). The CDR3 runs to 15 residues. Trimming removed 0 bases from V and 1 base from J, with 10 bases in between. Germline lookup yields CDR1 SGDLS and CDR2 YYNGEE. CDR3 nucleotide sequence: TGTGCCAGCAGCGTAGGGCTAGCATCCCAAGAGACCCAGTACTTC. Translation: CASSVGLASQETQYF.

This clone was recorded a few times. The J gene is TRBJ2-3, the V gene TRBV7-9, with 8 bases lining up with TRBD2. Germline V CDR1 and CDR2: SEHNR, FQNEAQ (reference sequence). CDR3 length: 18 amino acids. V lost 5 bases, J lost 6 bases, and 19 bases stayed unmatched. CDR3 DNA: TGTGCCAGCAGCCCGCCCCCCACGAGCGGGAGAGGGATGGATACGCAGTATTTT. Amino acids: CASSPPPTSGRGMDTQYF.

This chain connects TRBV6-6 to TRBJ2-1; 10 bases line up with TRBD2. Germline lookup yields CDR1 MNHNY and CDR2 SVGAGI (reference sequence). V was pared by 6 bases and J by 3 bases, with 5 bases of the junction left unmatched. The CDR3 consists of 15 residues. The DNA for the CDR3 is TGTGCCAGCAGCCCGACTAGCGGGTTCTACAATGAGCAGTTCTTC. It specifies CASSPTSGFYNEQFF.

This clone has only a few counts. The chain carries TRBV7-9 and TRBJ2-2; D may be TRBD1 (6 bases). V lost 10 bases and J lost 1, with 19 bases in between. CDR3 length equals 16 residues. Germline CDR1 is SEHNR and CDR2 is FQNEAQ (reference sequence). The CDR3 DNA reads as TGTGCCACCACGGCAGGGGCGGTGTTGAACACCGGGGAGCTGTTTTTT. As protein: CATTAGAVLNTGELFF.

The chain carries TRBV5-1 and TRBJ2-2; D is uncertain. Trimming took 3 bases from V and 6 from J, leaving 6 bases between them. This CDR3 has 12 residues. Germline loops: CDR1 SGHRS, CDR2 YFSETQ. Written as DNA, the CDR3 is TGCGCCAGCAGCTCCCCTGCCGGGGAGCTGTTTTTT. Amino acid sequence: CASSSPAGELFF.

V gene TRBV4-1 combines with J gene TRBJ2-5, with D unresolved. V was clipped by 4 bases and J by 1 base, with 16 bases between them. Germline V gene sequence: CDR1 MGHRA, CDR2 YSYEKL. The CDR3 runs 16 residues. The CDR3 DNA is TGCGCCAGCAGCCCGGCACGTCTATTCTCCCAAGAGACCCAGTACTTC. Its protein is CASSPARLFSQETQYF.

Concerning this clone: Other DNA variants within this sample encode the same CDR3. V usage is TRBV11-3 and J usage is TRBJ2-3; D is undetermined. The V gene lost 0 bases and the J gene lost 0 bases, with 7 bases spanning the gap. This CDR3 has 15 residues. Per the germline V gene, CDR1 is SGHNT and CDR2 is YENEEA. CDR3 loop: CASSLDPTSTDTQYF. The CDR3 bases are TGTGCCAGCAGCTTAGATCCGACAAGCACAGATACGCAGTATTTT.

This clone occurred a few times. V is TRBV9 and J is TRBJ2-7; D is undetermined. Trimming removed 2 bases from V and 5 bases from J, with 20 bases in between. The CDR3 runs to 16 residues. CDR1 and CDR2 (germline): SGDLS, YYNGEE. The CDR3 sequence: CASSVGPRAGSNEQYF. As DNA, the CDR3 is TGTGCCAGCAGCGTCGGACCCCGGGCCGGGTCCAACGAGCAGTACTTC.

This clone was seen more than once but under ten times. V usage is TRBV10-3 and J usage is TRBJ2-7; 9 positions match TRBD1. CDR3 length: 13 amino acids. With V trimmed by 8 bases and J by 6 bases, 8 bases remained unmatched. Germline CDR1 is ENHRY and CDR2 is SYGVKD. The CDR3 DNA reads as TGTGCCATCGGGGGACAGGGAAGAGTCGAGCAGTACTTC. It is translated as CAIGGQGRVEQYF.

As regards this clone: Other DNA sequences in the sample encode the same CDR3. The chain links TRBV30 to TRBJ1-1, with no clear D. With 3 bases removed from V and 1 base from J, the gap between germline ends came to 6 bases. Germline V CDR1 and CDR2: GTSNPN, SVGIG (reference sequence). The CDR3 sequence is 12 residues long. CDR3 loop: CAWSPGNTEAFF. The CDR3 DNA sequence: TGTGCCTGGAGCCCCGGGAACACTGAAGCTTTCTTT.

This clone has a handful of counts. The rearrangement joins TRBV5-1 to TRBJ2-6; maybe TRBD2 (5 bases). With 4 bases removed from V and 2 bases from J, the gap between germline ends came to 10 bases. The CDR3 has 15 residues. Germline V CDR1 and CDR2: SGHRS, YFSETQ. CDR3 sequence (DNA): TGCGCCAGCAGCCCGGGGAGTGCTGGGGCCAACGTCCTGACTTTC. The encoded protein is CASSPGSAGANVLTF.

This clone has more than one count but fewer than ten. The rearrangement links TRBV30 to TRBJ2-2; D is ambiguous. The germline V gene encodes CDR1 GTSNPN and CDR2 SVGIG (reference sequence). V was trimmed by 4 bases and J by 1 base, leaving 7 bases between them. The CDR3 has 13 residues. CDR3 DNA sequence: TGTGCCTGGACTCAGCGGAACACCGGGGAGCTGTTTTTT. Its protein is CAWTQRNTGELFF.

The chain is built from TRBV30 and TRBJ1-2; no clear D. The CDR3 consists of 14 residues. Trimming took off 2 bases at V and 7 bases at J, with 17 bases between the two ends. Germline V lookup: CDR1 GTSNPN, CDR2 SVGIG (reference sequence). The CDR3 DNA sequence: TGTGCCTGGAGTCCGGGAGCCTTGGGGTTTGGCTACACCTTC. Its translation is CAWSPGALGFGYTF.

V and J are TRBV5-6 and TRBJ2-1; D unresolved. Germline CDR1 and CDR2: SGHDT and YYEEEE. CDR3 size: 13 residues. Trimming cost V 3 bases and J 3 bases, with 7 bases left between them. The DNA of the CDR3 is TGTGCCAGCAGCTGGGCAGACTACAATGAGCAGTTCTTC. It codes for CASSWADYNEQFF. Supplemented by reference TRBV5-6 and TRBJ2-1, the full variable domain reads DAGVTQSPTHLIKTRGQQVTLRCSPKSGHDTVSWYQQALGQGPQFIFQYYEEEERQRGNFPDRFSGHQFPNYSSELNVNALLLGDSALYLCASSWADYNEQFFGPGTRLTVL.

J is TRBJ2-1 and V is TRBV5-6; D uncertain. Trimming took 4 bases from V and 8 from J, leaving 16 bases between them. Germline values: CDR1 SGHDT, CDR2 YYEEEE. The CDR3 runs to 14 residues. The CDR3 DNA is TGTGCCAGCAGCAGAAAGGGCACCGGCGATGAGCAGTTCTTC. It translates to CASSRKGTGDEQFF.

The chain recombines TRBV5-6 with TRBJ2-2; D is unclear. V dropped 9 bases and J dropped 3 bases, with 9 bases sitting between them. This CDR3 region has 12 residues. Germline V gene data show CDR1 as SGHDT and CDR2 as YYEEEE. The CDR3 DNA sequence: TGTGCCATCGAAGATTACACCGGGGAGCTGTTTTTT. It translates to CAIEDYTGELFF. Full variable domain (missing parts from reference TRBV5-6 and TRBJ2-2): DAGVTQSPTHLIKTRGQQVTLRCSPKSGHDTVSWYQQALGQGPQFIFQYYEEEERQRGNFPDRFSGHQFPNYSSELNVNALLLGDSALYLCAIEDYTGELFFGEGSRLTVL.

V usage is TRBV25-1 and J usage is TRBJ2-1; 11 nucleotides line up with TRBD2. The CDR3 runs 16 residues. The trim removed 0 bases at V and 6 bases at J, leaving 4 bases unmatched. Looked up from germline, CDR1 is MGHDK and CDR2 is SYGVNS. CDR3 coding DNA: TGTGCCAGCAGTGAATATAGCGGGAGGGCCGGCAATGAGCAGTTCTTC. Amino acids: CASSEYSGRAGNEQFF. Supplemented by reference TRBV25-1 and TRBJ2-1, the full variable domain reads EADIYQTPRYLVIGTGKKITLECSQTMGHDKMYWYQQDPGMELHLIHYSYGVNSTEKGDLSSESTVSRIRTEHFPLTLESARPSHTSQYLCASSEYSGRAGNEQFFGPGTRLTVL.